Below, 23 T cell receptor beta chains from the same sample are listed, as sequenced in a study of CD8 T cells in ankylosing spondylitis. TCRdb re-called the 5' RACE reads through MiXCR, storing one row per CDR3 protein. In the table there are approximately 220,000 distinct CDR3 sequences, about a quarter of which are singletons. Sample: blood, either unsorted or a sorted T cell fraction (not recorded which). The receptors originated from a male donor with ankylosing spondylitis or in good health (not recorded which).

This clonotype was detected only a few times. This sequence may be a read error, since a much larger clone differs from it by one base. V gene TRBV12-3 or TRBV12-4 combines with J gene TRBJ1-1; D might be TRBD1 (6 bases). The CDR3 contains 13 residues. Trimming cost V 6 bases and J 0 bases, with 8 bases left between them. CDR3 loop: CASRRQVNTEAFF. The CDR3 nucleotides are TGTGCCAGCAGACGACAGGTGAACACTGAAGCTTTCTTT.

The V gene is TRBV20-1, the J gene TRBJ2-3; 11 bases are a match to TRBD2. V was pared by 3 bases and J by 5 bases, with 4 bases of the junction left unmatched. This CDR3 spans 14 amino acids. Germline V gene data show CDR1 as DFQATT and CDR2 as SNEGSKA (reference sequence). The CDR3 bases are TGCAGTGCTAGTTTGCTAGCGGGAGGAGATACGCAGTATTTT. Amino acid sequence: CSASLLAGGDTQYF.

This clonotype occurred many times. Written as DNA, the CDR3 is TGTGCCAGCAGGTCCGGGCACCCAGATACGCAGTATTTT. Its translation: CASRSGHPDTQYF. The chain recombines TRBV6-1 with TRBJ2-3, with no clear D. This CDR3 comprises 13 residues. Trimming stripped 6 bases from V and 4 bases from J, with 11 bases between. Looked up from germline, CDR1 is MNHNS and CDR2 is SASEGT.

This clonotype occurred a few times. The chain uses TRBV4-2 and TRBJ2-7; D is unclear. Germline CDR1 LGHNA, CDR2 YNFKEQ. The CDR3 extends over 16 amino acids. V lost 0 bases to trimming and J lost 0 bases, with 12 bases between them. CDR3 in DNA: TGTGCCAGCAGCCAAGATTTGGCGGTTAGCTCCTACGAGCAGTACTTC. It yields the protein CASSQDLAVSSYEQYF.

The rearrangement links TRBV10-3 to TRBJ2-7, with D possibly TRBD2 on 6 matching bases. Trimming took off 5 bases at V and 0 bases at J, with 11 bases between the two ends. Germline CDR1 is ENHRY and CDR2 is SYGVKD. CDR3 size: 14 residues. This CDR3 reads CAISRTTSSYEQYF. CDR3 nucleotides: TGTGCCATCAGTAGGACTACCTCCTCCTACGAGCAGTACTTC.

This clonotype was recorded many times. CDR3 sequence: CASSSETSGRGNRVSYEQYF. CDR3 nucleotide sequence: TGTGCCAGCAGTAGCGAAACTAGCGGGAGAGGGAATCGGGTCTCCTACGAGCAGTACTTC. The chain couples TRBV12-3 or TRBV12-4 to TRBJ2-7; TRBD2 matches at 11 bases. The CDR3 consists of 20 residues. V was clipped by 5 bases and J by 0 bases; unmatched bases: 18.

The sample holds one count of this clonotype. With a much larger clone just one base away, this may be a read error. The final CDR3 position lacks the conserved phenylalanine or tryptophan, pointing to a likely read error. The chain uses TRBV7-9 and TRBJ2-4, with D tentatively TRBD1 or TRBD2 (5 bases each). Germline V gives CDR1 SEHNR, CDR2 FQNEAQ (reference sequence). V lost 5 bases and J 5 bases, leaving 16 bases between the germline ends. The CDR3 sequence is 15 residues long. The CDR3 nucleotides are TGTGCCAGCAGCCCGGGTGAGGGGCTCCAAAACATTCAGTACTCC. Protein product: CASSPGEGLQNIQYS.

There are many counts of this clonotype. V gene TRBV29-1 combines with J gene TRBJ2-1; 10 bases match TRBD1. Per the germline V gene, CDR1 is SQVTM and CDR2 is ANQGSEA. The CDR3 totals 13 residues. The V gene end was trimmed by 7 bases and the J gene end by 7 bases; junction bases not matched to a gene: 7. The CDR3 here is CSAGQGSPNEQFF. The CDR3 DNA is TGCAGCGCGGGACAGGGGTCCCCAAATGAGCAGTTCTTC.

At least ten counts were recorded for this clonotype. V usage is TRBV3-1 and J usage is TRBJ2-7; D is perhaps TRBD2 (6 bases). The CDR3 runs to 14 residues. Germline CDR1 and CDR2: LGHDT and YNNKEL (reference sequence). Between the trimmed V and J ends, which lost 4 bases and 2 bases, there was a span of 12 bases. The CDR3 sequence is CASSPSSGTYEQYF. The DNA for the CDR3 is TGTGCCAGCAGCCCCAGTAGCGGTACCTACGAGCAGTACTTC.

This clonotype was counted many times. The V gene is TRBV12-3 or TRBV12-4, the J gene TRBJ2-1; 7 nucleotides align to TRBD2. With V trimmed by 3 bases and J by 2 bases, 4 bases remained unmatched. The CDR3 extends over 15 amino acids. DNA for the CDR3: TGTGCCAGCAGTTTTGGGGGAGGGGCCTACAATGAGCAGTTCTTC. As protein: CASSFGGGAYNEQFF.

CDR3 region: CSAPPFSGSSYNEQFF. CDR3 DNA: TGCAGTGCGCCACCCTTCAGCGGGAGCTCCTACAATGAGCAGTTCTTC. The chain links TRBV20-1 to TRBJ2-1, with TRBD2 matching over 8 bases. CDR1 and CDR2 (germline): DFQATT, SNEGSKA (reference sequence). Trimming took 6 bases from V and 0 from J; bases not matched to a gene: 10. The CDR3 is made up of 16 amino acids.

The chain is built from TRBV7-9 and TRBJ1-4, with D perhaps TRBD1 (6 bases). Between the trimmed V and J ends, which lost 4 bases and 0 bases, there was a span of 9 bases. Germline values: CDR1 SEHNR, CDR2 FQNEAQ (reference sequence). This CDR3 has 15 amino acids. In DNA form, the CDR3 reads TGTGCCAGCAGCTACGGACAGTCAACTAATGAAAAACTGTTTTTT. As protein: CASSYGQSTNEKLFF.

The chain links TRBV6-1 to TRBJ2-7; tentatively, D is TRBD1 or TRBD2 (6 bases each). This CDR3 region has 14 residues. Trimming left V 8 bases short and J 0 bases short, with 14 bases between. Germline V gene lookup returns CDR1 MNHNS and CDR2 SASEGT. CDR3 loop: CASRRGQLSYEQYF. The CDR3 coding sequence is TGTGCCAGCCGACGGGGGCAGCTCTCCTACGAGCAGTACTTC.

The sample holds a few counts of this clonotype. V usage is TRBV6-5 and J usage is TRBJ2-7; TRBD1 might be the D (5 bases). V was trimmed by 6 bases and J by 3 bases, leaving 9 bases between them. Looked up from germline, CDR1 is MNHEY and CDR2 is SVGAGI. The CDR3 totals 12 residues. The CDR3 bases are TGTGCCAGCAGCCCGGACAACTACGAGCAGTACTTC. This sequence encodes CASSPDNYEQYF.

This clonotype showed up just a few times. The CDR3 nucleotides read TGTGCCATCAGTAAAATAGCGGGAGGTCAGGATGAGCAGTTCTTC. Protein sequence: CAISKIAGGQDEQFF. This rearrangement joins TRBV10-3 to TRBJ2-1; 10 bases match TRBD2. Germline V CDR1 and CDR2: ENHRY, SYGVKD. This CDR3 is 15 amino acids long. After removal of 5 bases from V and 8 bases from J, the junction contained 9 bases not matched to a gene.

This clonotype was recorded at least ten times. V gene TRBV7-2 combines with J gene TRBJ1-1; a possible D gene is TRBD1 (5 bases). Germline V lookup: CDR1 SGHTA, CDR2 FQGNSA. V shed 2 bases and J shed 2 bases, with 12 bases lying between them. The CDR3 covers 15 residues. The CDR3 nucleotides are TGTGCCAGCAGCTTATCTTCCCAGGGCAACACTGAAGCTTTCTTT. It is translated as CASSLSSQGNTEAFF.

This clonotype was observed a single time. This sequence joins TRBV5-1 and TRBJ1-4; D uncertain. The CDR3 is made up of 16 amino acids. V was cut by 4 bases and J by 0 bases, with 13 bases left in between. The germline V gene has CDR1 SGHRS and CDR2 YFSETQ. The CDR3 loop is CASSLSVGATNEKLFF. The CDR3 DNA sequence: TGCGCCAGCAGCCTGAGTGTAGGAGCAACTAATGAAAAACTGTTTTTT.

This clonotype was counted many times. The chain uses TRBV20-1 and TRBJ2-7; 9 nucleotides agree with TRBD1. There are 15 residues in the CDR3. Trimming took 5 bases from V and 4 from J; bases not matched to a gene: 12. In germline, CDR1 is DFQATT, CDR2 SNEGSKA (reference sequence). The CDR3 is CSAYFSGTGTYEQYF. CDR3 bases: TGCAGTGCTTATTTTTCCGGGACAGGGACGTACGAGCAGTACTTC.

This clonotype was observed a handful of times. The chain uses TRBV9 and TRBJ1-2; D ambiguous. The V end was cut by 4 bases, the J end by 3 bases, with 19 bases between. The germline gives CDR1 SGDLS, CDR2 YYNGEE. CDR3 length: 16 amino acids. The CDR3 loop reads CASSKRTGLVDYGYTF. CDR3 nucleotide sequence: TGTGCCAGCAGCAAACGGACCGGGCTCGTGGACTATGGCTACACCTTC.

This clonotype was found a few times. The J gene is TRBJ2-3, the V gene TRBV12-3 or TRBV12-4, with a tentative D call TRBD1 (6 bases). The CDR3 runs 13 residues. Trimming took 6 bases from V and 2 from J, leaving 9 bases between them. The CDR3: CASSAGVTDTQYF. The CDR3 coding sequence is TGTGCCAGCAGCGCAGGGGTCACAGATACGCAGTATTTT.

This chain joins TRBV20-1 and TRBJ2-2; D not certain. Germline CDR1 reads DFQATT; CDR2 reads SNEGSKA (reference sequence). The ends were cut back, 5 bases at V and 2 bases at J, with 15 bases in the middle. This CDR3 region has 15 residues. The CDR3 DNA follows: TGCAGTGCTTGTGACGGGCCCACAAACACCGGGGAGCTGTTTTTT. Protein: CSACDGPTNTGELFF.

This clonotype has a count of ten or more. V gene TRBV15 combines with J gene TRBJ2-7, with D perhaps TRBD1 (5 bases). The CDR3 spans 18 residues. V gave up 1 base and J gave up 0 bases, with 19 bases separating them. Germline V CDR1 and CDR2: LNHNV, YYDKDF (reference sequence). CDR3 nucleotides: TGTGCCACCAGCAGAGGCCCCCAGGGCAAGGTAGCCTCCTACGAGCAGTACTTC. This codes for CATSRGPQGKVASYEQYF.

This clonotype has just a few counts. This chain connects TRBV7-9 to TRBJ2-7; 10 bases are a match to TRBD2. Per the germline V gene, CDR1 is SEHNR and CDR2 is FQNEAQ (reference sequence). The J segment lost 3 bases and the V segment lost 1 base, leaving 0 bases of the junction unmatched. The CDR3 contains 14 residues. The CDR3 loop is CASSLGLAGYEQYF. CDR3 DNA: TGTGCCAGCAGCTTAGGACTAGCGGGCTACGAGCAGTACTTC.